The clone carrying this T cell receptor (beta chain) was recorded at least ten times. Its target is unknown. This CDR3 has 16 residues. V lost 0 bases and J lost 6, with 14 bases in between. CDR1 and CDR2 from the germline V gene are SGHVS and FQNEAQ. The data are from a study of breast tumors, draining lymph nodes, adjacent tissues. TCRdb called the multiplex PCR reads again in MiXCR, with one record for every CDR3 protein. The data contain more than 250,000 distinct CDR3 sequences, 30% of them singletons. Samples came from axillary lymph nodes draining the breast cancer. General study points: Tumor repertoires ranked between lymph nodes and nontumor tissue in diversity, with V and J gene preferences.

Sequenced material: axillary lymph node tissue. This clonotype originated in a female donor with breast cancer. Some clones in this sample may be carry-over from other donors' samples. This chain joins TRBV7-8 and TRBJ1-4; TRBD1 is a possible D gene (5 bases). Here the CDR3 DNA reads TGTGCCAGCAGCTTAGCGTGGGGGGAAAGACATGAAAAACTGTTTTTT. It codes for CASSLAWGERHEKLFF.